This passage covers 18 T cell receptor beta chains from one sample sequenced in a study of blood T cells in healthy people across ages. Then a second PCR, running about 6 to 11 cycles, was carried out with a sample-barcoded 5' primer and a J-beta primer mix. TCRdb re-called the 5' RACE reads with MiXCR, one entry per CDR3 protein. The sample consists of some 800,000 distinct CDR3 sequences, approximately 25% of them appearing once. The sample was also reused in another study, on T cells of mothers and their children.

Sequenced sample: blood. Receptors were obtained from a boy younger than 18 in good health.

This clonotype was counted a few times. This rearrangement joins TRBV7-6 to TRBJ1-1, with D unclear. Germline V gene lookup returns CDR1 SGHVS and CDR2 FNYEAQ. The V end was cut by 1 base, the J end by 1 base, with 10 bases between. The CDR3 is made up of 15 amino acids. CDR3 sequence reads: CASSLGSQPNTEAFF. The CDR3 DNA sequence: TGTGCCAGCAGCTTAGGAAGCCAGCCGAACACTGAAGCTTTCTTT.

The chain employs TRBV29-1 and TRBJ2-6; D ambiguous. Germline CDR1 SQVTM, CDR2 ANQGSEA. V lost 5 bases to trimming and J lost 3 bases, with 5 bases between them. The CDR3 contains 12 residues. Here the CDR3 reads CSVQHGANVLTF. Here the CDR3 DNA reads TGCAGCGTTCAACATGGGGCCAACGTCCTGACTTTC. The full variable domain, completed using reference TRBV29-1 and TRBJ2-6, is SAVISQKPSRDICQRGTSLTIQCQVDSQVTMMFWYRQQPGQSLTLIATANQGSEATYESGFVIDKFPISRPNLTFSTLTVSNMSPEDSSIYLCSVQHGANVLTFGAGSRLTVL.

The chain carries TRBV29-1 and TRBJ2-1; D is possibly TRBD2 (6 bases). V lost 0 bases and J lost 0, with 12 bases in between. From germline, CDR1 is SQVTM and CDR2 ANQGSEA. The CDR3 runs to 16 residues. This chain's CDR3 is CSVEEGSGDSYNEQFF. CDR3 nucleotide sequence: TGCAGCGTTGAAGAGGGTAGCGGAGACTCCTACAATGAGCAGTTCTTC.

This clonotype was found a few times. The chain employs TRBV7-9 and TRBJ1-5; maybe TRBD1 (6 bases). From germline, CDR1 is SEHNR and CDR2 FQNEAQ (reference sequence). There are 13 residues in the CDR3. V lost 2 bases and J 5 bases, leaving 7 bases between the germline ends. The CDR3 DNA is TGTGCCAGCAGCTTAAACAGGGATCAGCCCCAGCATTTT. Translated, it gives CASSLNRDQPQHF.

A remark on this clonotype: One end of the junction fails to match germline, which may point to a read error. The J gene is TRBJ2-5, the V gene TRBV13, with D hard to call. Germline CDR1 is PRHDT and CDR2 is FYEKMQ (reference sequence). This CDR3 has 12 amino acids. CDR3 sequence reads: CVSSSLGETQYF. The CDR3 DNA is TGTGTCAGCAGCTCGCTCGGAGAGACCCAGTACTTC.

This clonotype has a handful of counts. One junction end does not reproduce the germline sequence, and a read error may be involved. The chain has TRBV20-1 and TRBJ2-3, with a possible D match to TRBD2 (5 bases). Germline-derived CDR1 and CDR2 are DFQATT and SNEGSKA (reference sequence). The CDR3 has 12 residues. CDR3 loop: CSARRWGETQYF. The CDR3 DNA reads TGCAGTGCTAGGCGGTGGGGAGAGACCCAGTACTTT.

This clonotype was observed once. The chain links TRBV7-8 to TRBJ1-2; no clear D. V gave up 5 bases and J gave up 4 bases, with 14 bases separating them. Germline loops: CDR1 SGHVS, CDR2 FQNEAQ. There are 14 residues in the CDR3. CDR3: CASSEDAIGYGYTF. Here the CDR3 DNA reads TGTGCCAGCAGCGAAGATGCAATTGGCTATGGCTACACCTTC.

The table lists this clonotype with a few counts. The gene calls are TRBV12-3 or TRBV12-4 and TRBJ2-5; unclear D gene. The V gene lost 1 base and the J gene lost 2 bases, with 26 bases spanning the gap. The CDR3 totals 20 residues. The CDR3 DNA follows: TGTGCCAGCAGTTTAGAATTTGTTGTTGAAGGCGGCAGTCTACAAGAGACCCAGTACTTC. This translates into CASSLEFVVEGGSLQETQYF.

This clonotype was observed a handful of times. The chain couples TRBV7-9 to TRBJ2-1, with no clear D. This CDR3 contains 15 residues. Germline V gene sequence: CDR1 SEHNR, CDR2 FQNEAQ (reference sequence). V was cut by 5 bases and J by 4 bases, with 15 bases left in between. CDR3 nucleotides: TGTGCCAGCAGCGTCCAGCATGGGGAATACAATGAGCAGTTCTTC. As protein: CASSVQHGEYNEQFF.

The chain recombines TRBV5-1 with TRBJ2-5; 9 nucleotides align to TRBD1. V gave up 6 bases and J gave up 6 bases; unmatched junction bases: 9. Germline CDR1 is SGHRS and CDR2 is YFSETQ. CDR3 length: 14 residues. CDR3 nucleotides: TGCGCCAGCAAAACCACAGGGGGCAGGCAGACCCAGTACTTC. Protein sequence: CASKTTGGRQTQYF.

There are a few counts of this clonotype. An end of the junction does not agree with germline; a read error may underlie this. V gene TRBV7-7 combines with J gene TRBJ2-5, with D unclear. CDR1 is SSHAT, CDR2 FNYEAQ, per germline (reference sequence). This CDR3 has 13 residues. CDR3 DNA sequence: TGTGCTAGCAGCTTATACCCGGAAGAGACCCAGTACTTC. This translates into CASSLYPEETQYF.

This clonotype was observed many times. The chain joins TRBV7-9 to TRBJ2-3; perhaps TRBD2 as D (6 bases). Trimming took 5 bases from V and 6 from J, leaving 15 bases between them. This CDR3 region has 14 residues. CDR1 is SEHNR and CDR2 is FQNEAQ in the germline V gene (reference sequence). CDR3 loop: CASSPRDSRDTQYF. The DNA of the CDR3 is TGTGCCAGCAGCCCCCGGGACTCCCGGGATACGCAGTATTTT.

V is TRBV9 and J is TRBJ2-5; possibly TRBD2 for D (6 bases). The CDR3 is 16 residues long. Germline V CDR1 and CDR2: SGDLS, YYNGEE. V lost 4 bases to trimming and J lost 0 bases, with 16 bases between them. Here the CDR3 reads CASSLRDWGYQETQYF. The CDR3 bases are TGTGCCAGCAGCCTCCGGGACTGGGGGTACCAAGAGACCCAGTACTTC.

The gene calls are TRBV28 and TRBJ2-7, with D perhaps TRBD1 (6 bases). The V and J ends lost 8 bases and 8 bases respectively, with 16 bases between them. The germline V gene has CDR1 MDHEN and CDR2 SYDVKM. The CDR3 contains 12 residues. CDR3 loop: CASGEQGMKQYF. CDR3 bases: TGTGCCAGCGGTGAACAGGGTATGAAGCAGTACTTC.

The chain joins TRBV7-2 to TRBJ2-1; 10 positions agree with TRBD1. CDR1 is SGHTA and CDR2 is FQGNSA in the germline V gene. The CDR3 runs 18 residues. The ends lost 5 bases at V and 2 bases at J; junction bases unmatched: 12. CDR3 amino acids: CASSNLGQGTWTYNEQFF. CDR3 nucleotide sequence: TGTGCCAGCAGCAACCTGGGACAGGGGACTTGGACCTACAATGAGCAGTTCTTC.

This clonotype was seen repeatedly, ten times or more. This chain uses TRBV29-1 with TRBJ2-3, with TRBD1 matching over 7 bases. V lost 7 bases, J lost 6 bases, and 10 bases stayed unmatched. CDR3 length equals 13 residues. Germline CDR1 and CDR2: SQVTM and ANQGSEA. This chain's CDR3 is CSARRQGPDTQYF. The CDR3 DNA reads as TGCAGCGCACGAAGACAGGGTCCCGATACGCAGTATTTT.

This clonotype was recorded a few times. The rearrangement uses TRBV18 and TRBJ2-4; possibly TRBD1 for D (6 bases). The ends were cut back, 2 bases at V and 0 bases at J, with 20 bases in the middle. Germline V gene lookup returns CDR1 KGHSH and CDR2 LQKENI. The CDR3 consists of 19 residues. The CDR3 loop is CASSPFIGTPELAKNIQYF. DNA of the CDR3: TGTGCCAGCTCACCATTTATTGGGACACCAGAGTTAGCCAAAAACATTCAGTACTTC.

This chain links TRBV24-1 with TRBJ1-1; D is uncertain. The V and J ends lost 2 bases and 6 bases respectively, with 9 bases between them. The CDR3 totals 13 residues. Germline V gene data show CDR1 as KGHDR and CDR2 as SFDVKD. The CDR3 coding sequence is TGTGCCACCAGTGATTGGAGGACGTCTGAAGCTTTCTTT. Translation: CATSDWRTSEAFF.